The source of this T cell receptor beta chain is a study of CD8 T cell repertoires and HIV-1 epitope variants. Study-level background: Controls were a CMV, EBV and flu pool, Ebola AY9, and no peptide. Tested: three Gag epitope families, Nef HW9 and YT9. Notes on the study in general: Most of the nine antigen-specific clonotypes appeared cross-reactive to autologous or escape variants. Nef KF9 drew several clonotypes and HW9 one, without TAALDMSHF responses.

Sequenced by immunoSEQ multiplex PCR; TCRdb stores in-frame clones only, minus some. The profile shows approximately 90,000 clones, around 67% of them singletons. The CDR3 length is 14 residues. Trimming took off 6 bases at V and 5 bases at J, with 16 bases between the two ends. CDR1 and CDR2 from the germline V gene are LNHNV and YYDKDF (reference sequence). Notes on this clone: Its antigen remains unknown.

The rearrangement uses TRBV15 and TRBJ2-5, with D unclear. The TCR sequence derives from a male donor with HIV. Sequencing used uncultured baseline CD8+ T cells from peripheral blood mononuclear cells (PBMCs). The CDR3 reads CATSRVRIRETQYF. CDR3 in DNA: TGTGCCACCAGTCGGGTTAGGATTCGTGAGACCCAGTACTTC.